This T cell receptor beta chain was recorded in a study of T-cell reconstitution after alpha-beta-depleted transplantation in children. Study conclusions and caveats: The study reportedly traced alpha-beta T cells about two months after transplant to several hundred expanded graft clones. TCRbeta diversity was high at day 60 in some patients (a result of surviving recipient T cells and thymic progenitors). A year post-transplant, T-cell counts and diversity derived mostly from newly produced T cells.

CDR3 length: 19 residues. J gave up 4 bases and V 9 bases, and 21 bases lay outside the gene matches. CDR1 MDHEN and CDR2 SYDVKM come from the germline V gene. This sample's TCRbeta library carried unique molecular identifier barcodes. TCRdb reprocessed the PCR reads via MiXCR and lists one record per CDR3 protein. The sample holds a few hundred thousand distinct CDR3 sequences, approximately 10% seen once. This clonotype was seen many times. Its antigen is unidentified. The chain carries TRBV28 and TRBJ2-7; TRBD2 matches at 13 bases. The sequenced sample was PBMCs, obtained before TCRalphabeta/CD19-depleted stem cell transplant. This clonotype originated in a child less than two years old with acute myeloid leukemia, due to receive a stem cell transplant. CDR3 region: CASETAGTSGTSSVYEQYF. The CDR3 nucleotides read TGTGCCAGTGAAACGGCCGGGACTAGCGGGACCTCAAGCGTTTACGAGCAGTACTTC.